The sequence of this TCR beta chain was determined in a study of cytomegalovirus exposure and HLA in healthy donors. PCR employed 60 Vbeta and 13 Jbeta primers. Some clones are missing from TCRdb's copy, which holds only in-frame ones; the method was immunoSEQ multiplex PCR. The sample carries roughly 110,000 clones, approximately 70% recorded once. The sequenced sample was PBMCs. This clonotype was obtained from a boy between 5 and 17 years old in good health and CMV-seronegative.

CDR3 sequence: CASSLGSSGLGDTQYF. In nucleotides, the CDR3 is TGTGCCAGCAGCTTAGGGAGTAGCGGGTTGGGAGATACGCAGTATTTT. V usage is TRBV7-9 and J usage is TRBJ2-3; 7 bases agree with TRBD2. The CDR3 sequence is 16 residues long. Germline-derived CDR1 and CDR2 are SEHNR and FQNEAQ (reference sequence). The trim removed 1 base at V and 5 bases at J, leaving 9 bases unmatched.